The 10 T cell receptor beta chains listed next were all sequenced from one sample in a study of blood T cell repertoires in COVID-19. TCRdb's table, derived via immunoSEQ multiplex PCR, lists solely in-frame clones and lacks some. The data show about 280,000 clones, 85% seen once. The sample consisted of peripheral blood. All receptors derive from a human donor in a cohort sampled during active COVID-19.

The rearrangement links TRBV5-8 to TRBJ2-1, with TRBD2 matching 15 bases. The J segment lost 2 bases and the V segment lost 4 bases, leaving 7 bases of the junction unmatched. The CDR3 spans 18 residues. Germline V gene sequence: CDR1 SGHTS, CDR2 YDEGEE. This CDR3 reads CASSRTSGRVRTYNEQFF. CDR3 coding DNA: TGTGCCAGCAGCCGGACTAGCGGGAGGGTAAGGACCTACAATGAGCAGTTCTTC.

This rearrangement joins TRBV7-2 to TRBJ1-6; D is undetermined. V was pared by 5 bases and J by 0 bases, with 14 bases between. CDR1 SGHTA and CDR2 FQGNSA come from the germline V gene. The CDR3 loop spans 17 amino acids. The CDR3 loop is CASSRGRASSYNSPLHF. The CDR3 coding sequence is TGTGCCAGCAGCCGCGGGCGCGCAAGCTCCTATAATTCACCCCTCCACTTT.

This chain links TRBV18 with TRBJ1-4; no clear D gene. Germline loops: CDR1 KGHSH, CDR2 LQKENI. The CDR3 is 14 residues long. V dropped 5 bases and J dropped 2 bases, with 9 bases sitting between them. CDR3 amino acids: CASSAQSTNEKLFF. The CDR3 coding sequence is TGTGCCAGCTCAGCTCAGTCCACTAATGAAAAACTGTTTTTT.

The CDR3 loop reads CSVDDRGSEQFF. The CDR3, as DNA: TGCAGCGTGGATGACAGGGGAAGTGAGCAGTTCTTC. The chain carries TRBV29-1 and TRBJ2-1; 8 bases agree with TRBD1. In germline, CDR1 is SQVTM, CDR2 ANQGSEA. The CDR3 runs 12 residues. The V segment lost 6 bases and the J segment 9 bases; nucleotides outside the gene matches: 7.

This clone was seen only once. The chain carries TRBV30 and TRBJ1-6; unclear D gene. The germline V gene has CDR1 GTSNPN and CDR2 SVGIG (reference sequence). V was pared by 2 bases and J by 14 bases, with 16 bases between. The CDR3 runs to 13 residues. CDR3 amino acids: CAWSLLDGGALHF. The DNA for the CDR3 is TGTGCCTGGAGTCTATTGGACGGAGGAGCCCTCCACTTT.

This clone was found a few times. V is TRBV7-6 and J is TRBJ2-1; 12 bases fit TRBD2. The length of the CDR3 is 15 residues. The trim removed 5 bases at V and 5 bases at J, leaving 4 bases unmatched. Germline V gene sequence: CDR1 SGHVS, CDR2 FNYEAQ. As DNA, the CDR3 is TGTGCCAGCAGCCGTGGACTAGCGGGGAACAATGAGCAGTTCTTC. Its translation is CASSRGLAGNNEQFF.

The chain is built from TRBV3-1 (or the pseudogene TRBV3-2) and TRBJ2-1, with TRBD2 matching 14 bases. The CDR3 covers 20 residues. Germline CDR1 is LGHDT and CDR2 is YNNKEL (reference sequence). V shed 1 base and J 1 base; nucleotides not matched to a gene: 9. The DNA of the CDR3 is TGTGCCAGCAGCCAAGTTCCGGGACTAGCGGGAGTACAGTCCTACAATGAGCAGTTCTTC. Residues: CASSQVPGLAGVQSYNEQFF.

The genes are TRBV6-2 or TRBV6-3 and TRBJ2-1; D gene ambiguous. CDR1 is MNHEY, CDR2 SVGEGT, per germline. The CDR3 is made up of 15 amino acids. Trimming took off 6 bases at V and 0 bases at J, with 12 bases between the two ends. The CDR3 DNA sequence: TGTGCCAGCAGACCTCTTACAAACTCCTACAATGAGCAGTTCTTC. Translating it yields CASRPLTNSYNEQFF.

This chain links TRBV25-1 with TRBJ2-3; 7 nucleotides line up with TRBD2. The germline V gene encodes CDR1 MGHDK and CDR2 SYGVNS. The CDR3 sequence is 17 residues long. J gave up 4 bases and V 2 bases, and 12 bases lay outside the gene matches. CDR3 loop: CASSETIAGTWADTQYF. In DNA form, the CDR3 reads TGTGCCAGCAGTGAAACTATAGCGGGTACCTGGGCAGATACGCAGTATTTT.

The chain links TRBV6-5 to TRBJ1-5; the D gene is possibly TRBD1 (6 bases). Germline CDR1 reads MNHEY; CDR2 reads SVGAGI. The CDR3 contains 15 residues. The ends were cut back, 5 bases at V and 1 base at J, with 12 bases in the middle. The CDR3 loop is CASSQGSPSNQPQHF. The CDR3 DNA is TGTGCCAGCAGTCAGGGGTCCCCAAGCAATCAGCCCCAGCATTTT.